This passage covers 32 T cell receptor beta chains from one sample sequenced in a study of PD-L1 blockade in urothelial cancer. Regarding time point: pretreatment peripheral blood. Some clones are missing from TCRdb's copy, which holds only in-frame ones; the method was immunoSEQ multiplex PCR. The sample holds approximately 50,000 clones, roughly 80% seen once. Specimen: PBMCs, collected around atezolizumab (anti-PD-L1) treatment. The origin of the receptors is a man aged 50-59 years with urothelial cancer.

The V and J genes are TRBV6-4 and TRBJ2-5; D gene unclear. This CDR3 has 13 amino acids. Trimming pared 2 bases from V and 4 bases from J, leaving 8 bases between. Germline lookup yields CDR1 MRHNA and CDR2 SNTAGT. The chain's CDR3 is CASSDERGETQYF. CDR3 sequence (DNA): TGTGCCAGCAGTGACGAAAGAGGAGAGACCCAGTACTTC.

The V gene is TRBV7-9, the J gene TRBJ1-1, with 7 positions matching TRBD1. The CDR3 loop spans 14 amino acids. The trim removed 0 bases at V and 11 bases at J, leaving 9 bases unmatched. Looked up from germline, CDR1 is SEHNR and CDR2 is FQNEAQ (reference sequence). CDR3 sequence (DNA): TGTGCCAGCAGCTTAGCTACAGGGGCCGAACGGGCTTTCTTT. Encoded protein: CASSLATGAERAFF.

The rearrangement uses TRBV28 and TRBJ1-2; 11 nucleotides agree with TRBD1. The J segment lost 8 bases and the V segment lost 6 bases, leaving 17 bases of the junction unmatched. There are 17 residues in the CDR3. Looked up from germline, CDR1 is MDHEN and CDR2 is SYDVKM. This chain's CDR3 is CASRTPGQGAPTLGYTF. The CDR3 DNA is TGTGCCAGCAGGACCCCCGGACAGGGGGCCCCAACGTTGGGCTACACCTTC.

The chain recombines TRBV9 with TRBJ2-6, with 7 bases lining up with TRBD2. CDR1 and CDR2 (germline): SGDLS, YYNGEE. J was trimmed by 3 bases and V by 0 bases; bases with no gene match: 6. CDR3 length equals 17 residues. The CDR3 reads CASSVAAGVGGANVLTF. CDR3 in DNA: TGTGCCAGCAGCGTAGCGGCGGGGGTAGGTGGGGCCAACGTCCTGACTTTC.

This sequence joins TRBV6-5 and TRBJ2-3, with a weak D call TRBD1 (6 bases). CDR3 size: 15 residues. The V gene lost 7 bases and the J gene lost 2 bases, with 16 bases spanning the gap. From germline, CDR1 is MNHEY and CDR2 SVGAGI. The CDR3 protein is CASTVVTGNTDTQYF. For the CDR3, the DNA is TGTGCCAGCACGGTCGTGACAGGCAACACAGATACGCAGTATTTT.

The CDR3 region is CASSFHRGGNTIYF. CDR3 in DNA: TGTGCCAGCAGCTTCCACAGGGGAGGAAACACCATATATTTT. The V gene is TRBV7-9, the J gene TRBJ1-3; 7 nucleotides match TRBD1. J was trimmed by 4 bases and V by 3 bases; bases with no gene match: 3. Germline CDR1 is SEHNR and CDR2 is FQNEAQ (reference sequence). The CDR3 has 14 residues. The full variable domain, completed using reference TRBV7-9 and TRBJ1-3, is DTGVSQNPRHKITKRGQNVTFRCDPISEHNRLYWYRQTLGQGPEFLTYFQNEAQLEKSRLLSDRFSAERPKGSFSTLEIQRTEQGDSAMYLCASSFHRGGNTIYFGEGSWLTVV.

The chain links TRBV28 to TRBJ2-1, with D possibly TRBD2 on 6 matching bases. Germline-derived CDR1 and CDR2 are MDHEN and SYDVKM. V lost 6 bases and J 2 bases, leaving 11 bases between the germline ends. The CDR3 has 14 residues. The CDR3 reads CASSGGTTYNEQFF. DNA of the CDR3: TGTGCCAGCAGCGGGGGAACAACCTACAATGAGCAGTTCTTC.

V and J are TRBV2 and TRBJ1-2, with D tentatively TRBD1 (5 bases). The V and J ends lost 6 bases and 3 bases respectively, with 11 bases between them. This CDR3 is 13 amino acids long. Per germline, CDR1 SNHLY and CDR2 FYNNEI. The CDR3 sequence: CASRVGVYYGYTF. The CDR3 nucleotides read TGTGCCAGCAGAGTAGGGGTTTACTATGGCTACACCTTC.

The genes are TRBV7-6 and TRBJ2-5; tentatively, D is TRBD2 (8 bases). The CDR3 loop spans 17 amino acids. V was shortened by 2 bases and J by 4 bases, with 20 bases between the two germline ends. Germline V lookup: CDR1 SGHVS, CDR2 FNYEAQ. The CDR3: CASSLQPGLGGRETQYF. The CDR3 DNA follows: TGTGCCAGCAGCTTACAACCGGGACTAGGGGGCCGAGAGACCCAGTACTTC.

By proportion, this clone is medium-sized (0.01 to 0.1%). This chain connects TRBV30 to TRBJ2-7, with a tentative D call TRBD2 (5 bases). Germline V gives CDR1 GTSNPN, CDR2 SVGIG (reference sequence). CDR3 length: 13 amino acids. Between the trimmed V and J ends, which lost 3 bases and 5 bases, there was a span of 14 bases. This chain's CDR3 is CAWSNGISDEQYF. The CDR3 nucleotides read TGTGCCTGGAGCAACGGGATAAGCGACGAGCAGTACTTC.

The chain has TRBV30 and TRBJ1-1; D gene unclear. Trimming took off 0 bases at V and 7 bases at J, with 9 bases between the two ends. Germline lookup yields CDR1 GTSNPN and CDR2 SVGIG (reference sequence). The CDR3 runs to 12 residues. The CDR3 is CAWSVLDGEAFF. The CDR3 coding sequence is TGTGCCTGGAGTGTACTAGACGGTGAAGCTTTCTTT.

The chain combines TRBV5-6 with TRBJ1-5; 7 bases map to TRBD1. This CDR3 is built from 16 residues. Germline lookup yields CDR1 SGHDT and CDR2 YYEEEE. The J segment lost 1 base and the V segment lost 0 bases, leaving 4 bases of the junction unmatched. CDR3 DNA: TGTGCCAGCAGCTTGGGACAGGGCCTAAGCAATCAGCCCCAGCATTTT. It specifies CASSLGQGLSNQPQHF.

To note about this clone: One junction end does not reproduce the germline sequence, and a read error may be involved. This sequence joins TRBV5-1 and TRBJ2-1, with 12 bases identical to TRBD2. This CDR3 comprises 16 residues. From germline, CDR1 is SGHRS and CDR2 YFSETQ. This chain's CDR3 is CASTLTGTSGRDEQFF. The CDR3 DNA follows: TGCGCCAGCACCTTGACCGGGACTAGCGGGCGAGATGAGCAGTTCTTC.

The chain has TRBV30 and TRBJ2-6; maybe TRBD1 (6 bases). Trimming left V 2 bases short and J 0 bases short, with 8 bases between. The CDR3 is made up of 15 amino acids. Germline V gene lookup returns CDR1 GTSNPN and CDR2 SVGIG (reference sequence). The CDR3 nucleotides are TGTGCCTGGAGTACAGGGATCTCTGGGGCCAACGTCCTGACTTTC. Protein product: CAWSTGISGANVLTF. Full variable domain (remainder filled in from reference TRBV30 and TRBJ2-6): SQTIHQWPATLVQPVGSPLSLECTVEGTSNPNLYWYRQAAGRGLQLLFYSVGIGQISSEVPQNLSASRPQDRQFILSSKKLLLSDSGFYLCAWSTGISGANVLTFGAGSRLTVL.

This clone was seen only once. The V gene is TRBV5-6, the J gene TRBJ1-1; D is unclear. V was shortened by 1 base and J by 0 bases, with 7 bases between the two germline ends. Germline CDR1 and CDR2: SGHDT and YYEEEE. This CDR3 is 14 amino acids long. The CDR3 loop is CASSLNRLNTEAFF. In nucleotides, the CDR3 is TGTGCCAGCAGCTTGAACCGGTTGAACACTGAAGCTTTCTTT.

This clone was seen once. The chain uses TRBV6-6 and TRBJ1-6; D unclear. This CDR3 spans 15 amino acids. Trimming took 5 bases from V and 8 from J, leaving 16 bases between them. Germline V gene sequence: CDR1 MNHNY, CDR2 SVGAGI (reference sequence). The CDR3 here is CASSAGPVFHSPLHF. The CDR3 coding sequence is TGTGCCAGCAGTGCGGGCCCCGTTTTTCATTCACCCCTCCACTTT.

This clone was seen just once. The chain uses TRBV5-1 and TRBJ2-3, with 7 positions matching TRBD1. V was pared by 0 bases and J by 1 base, with 2 bases of the junction left unmatched. The CDR3 contains 15 residues. Germline V gene lookup returns CDR1 SGHRS and CDR2 YFSETQ. The CDR3 loop is CASSLDRGGTDTQYF. The CDR3 DNA follows: TGCGCCAGCAGCTTGGACAGGGGAGGCACAGATACGCAGTATTTT.

V usage is TRBV28 and J usage is TRBJ2-5; TRBD2 matches 8 bases. The ends lost 6 bases at V and 2 bases at J; junction bases unmatched: 14. This CDR3 has 17 residues. Germline V gene lookup returns CDR1 MDHEN and CDR2 SYDVKM. The CDR3 nucleotides read TGTGCCAGCAGCCCTTTCGGGGGGGCGGGCGGACAAGAGACCCAGTACTTC. It yields the protein CASSPFGGAGGQETQYF.

The chain recombines TRBV18 with TRBJ1-1; no reliable D call. This CDR3 spans 14 amino acids. V shed 2 bases and J shed 1 base, with 8 bases lying between them. CDR1 and CDR2 from the germline V gene are KGHSH and LQKENI. CDR3 bases: TGTGCCAGCTCACCAATTACAAGGAACACTGAAGCTTTCTTT. Translation gives CASSPITRNTEAFF.

Here the CDR3 DNA reads TGTGCCAGCAGCGTAGCTGGCACTAGCAGTGGAGAGACCCAGTACTTC. Translated: CASSVAGTSSGETQYF. This chain links TRBV9 with TRBJ2-5, with D possibly matching TRBD2 (6 bases). This CDR3 contains 16 residues. The germline CDR1 and CDR2 sequences are SGDLS and YYNGEE. Trimming pared 0 bases from V and 4 bases from J, leaving 16 bases between. The variable domain in full, completed from reference TRBV9 and TRBJ2-5, reads DSGVTQTPKHLITATGQRVTLRCSPRSGDLSVYWYQQSLDQGLQFLIQYYNGEERAKGNILERFSAQQFPDLHSELNLSSLELGDSALYFCASSVAGTSSGETQYFGPGTRLLVL.

A single count supports this clone. The chain recombines TRBV23-1 with TRBJ2-7; weak D call: TRBD2 (5 bases). TRBV23-1 carries the ORF label, with uncertain function. Trimming cost V 4 bases and J 0 bases, with 13 bases left between them. The CDR3 length is 15 residues. DNA of the CDR3: TGCGCCAGCAGTCGGGGAGCGGCCCGCTCCTACGAGCAGTACTTC. Its protein product is CASSRGAARSYEQYF.

The rearrangement joins TRBV7-9 to TRBJ2-7; 7 nucleotides match TRBD2. The CDR3 length is 14 residues. The V gene end was trimmed by 0 bases and the J gene end by 4 bases; junction bases not matched to a gene: 3. In germline, CDR1 is SEHNR, CDR2 FQNEAQ (reference sequence). The CDR3 nucleotides are TGTGCCAGCAGCTTAGCTGCGGGGGTGTACGAGCAGTACTTC. Its translation: CASSLAAGVYEQYF.

This clone turned up a few times. This sequence joins TRBV5-4 and TRBJ2-5; weak D call: TRBD2 (5 bases). CDR3 length equals 15 residues. The V gene lost 5 bases and the J gene lost 4 bases, with 18 bases spanning the gap. Germline values: CDR1 SGHNT, CDR2 YYREEE (reference sequence). CDR3 nucleotide sequence: TGTGCCAGCAGTACCGGACTGATCACGTCAGAGACCCAGTACTTC. This translates into CASSTGLITSETQYF. The full variable domain, its missing parts supplied by reference TRBV5-4 and TRBJ2-5, is ETGVTQSPTHLIKTRGQQVTLRCSSQSGHNTVSWYQQALGQGPQFIFQYYREEENGRGNFPPRFSGLQFPNYSSELNVNALELDDSALYLCASSTGLITSETQYFGPGTRLLVL.

The chain joins TRBV9 to TRBJ2-3; D call uncertain. This CDR3 region has 12 residues. Between the trimmed V and J ends, which lost 0 bases and 5 bases, there was a span of 4 bases. CDR1 is SGDLS, CDR2 YYNGEE, per germline. Written as DNA, the CDR3 is TGTGCCAGCAGCGTAGGCGTAGATACGCAGTATTTT. Amino acid sequence: CASSVGVDTQYF.

This clone appeared once. This sequence joins TRBV7-2 and TRBJ1-2, with D hard to call. V lost 6 bases and J 8 bases, leaving 16 bases between the germline ends. This CDR3 is built from 13 residues. Per germline, CDR1 SGHTA and CDR2 FQGNSA. This CDR3 is CASRRAANGGYTF. Here the CDR3 DNA reads TGTGCCAGCAGGAGAGCGGCAAACGGAGGCTACACCTTC.

The J gene is TRBJ2-5, the V gene TRBV10-1; TRBD1 agrees at 9 bases. The V segment lost 5 bases and the J segment 5 bases; nucleotides outside the gene matches: 3. CDR1 WNHNN and CDR2 SYGVQD come from the germline V gene (reference sequence). This CDR3 contains 13 residues. The CDR3 loop reads CASSTGGEETQYF. CDR3 nucleotide sequence: TGCGCCAGCAGTACAGGGGGCGAGGAGACCCAGTACTTC.

In this sample, this clone turned up a few times. This rearrangement joins TRBV30 to TRBJ1-4; weak D call: TRBD1 (5 bases). The ends were cut back, 1 base at V and 3 bases at J, with 12 bases in the middle. Germline lookup yields CDR1 GTSNPN and CDR2 SVGIG (reference sequence). The CDR3 runs to 15 residues. The CDR3 region is CAWSAPGGSNEKLFF. CDR3 nucleotide sequence: TGTGCCTGGAGTGCCCCGGGGGGATCTAATGAAAAACTGTTTTTT.

This sequence joins TRBV5-1 and TRBJ1-2, with 7 nucleotides matching TRBD1. V was pared by 0 bases and J by 8 bases, with 16 bases of the junction left unmatched. CDR1 is SGHRS, CDR2 YFSETQ, per germline. The CDR3 loop spans 17 amino acids. CDR3: CASSLEVVSRDSKGYTF. Here the CDR3 DNA reads TGCGCCAGCAGCTTGGAGGTGGTATCGAGGGACAGCAAAGGCTACACCTTC. The variable domain in full, completed from reference TRBV5-1 and TRBJ1-2, reads KAGVTQTPRYLIKTRGQQVTLSCSPISGHRSVSWYQQTPGQGLQFLFEYFSETQRNKGNFPGRFSGRQFSNSRSEMNVSTLELGDSALYLCASSLEVVSRDSKGYTFGSGTRLTVV.

V and J are TRBV7-9 and TRBJ2-2; the D gene is possibly TRBD2 (6 bases). Germline V gene data show CDR1 as SEHNR and CDR2 as FQNEAQ (reference sequence). The CDR3 contains 18 residues. V lost 4 bases and J lost 8, with 26 bases in between. The CDR3 coding sequence is TGTGCCAGCAGCTCCCCCCCCGGGACTGTAAACCGCGGAGGGGAGCTGTTTTTT. Its translation: CASSSPPGTVNRGGELFF.

This clone has just one count. The chain joins TRBV2 to TRBJ1-5; D unclear. The CDR3 consists of 15 residues. The ends were cut back, 1 base at V and 0 bases at J, with 7 bases in the middle. Germline lookup yields CDR1 SNHLY and CDR2 FYNNEI. The CDR3 here is CASSEETGSNQPQHF. The CDR3 nucleotides are TGTGCCAGCAGTGAAGAAACGGGTAGCAATCAGCCCCAGCATTTT.

CDR3 amino acids: CAISERGAGTEAFF. Here the CDR3 DNA reads TGTGCCATCAGTGAGAGGGGCGCTGGCACTGAAGCTTTCTTT. The chain combines TRBV10-3 with TRBJ1-1; weak D call: TRBD1 (5 bases). Germline assignment: CDR1 ENHRY and CDR2 SYGVKD. The V and J ends lost 2 bases and 4 bases respectively, with 11 bases between them. This CDR3 is built from 14 residues.

The J gene is TRBJ1-3, the V gene TRBV2, with TRBD1 identical over 8 bases. The CDR3 runs 16 residues. J gave up 0 bases and V 2 bases, and 3 bases lay outside the gene matches. Germline V lookup: CDR1 SNHLY, CDR2 FYNNEI. CDR3 coding DNA: TGTGCCAGCAGTGAACAGGGGGCTTACTCTGGAAACACCATATATTTT. It encodes CASSEQGAYSGNTIYF.